The T cell receptor beta chain under discussion was sequenced for a study of blood T cell repertoires in COVID-19. Original data processing: Amplification from reference gene primers served as the basis for estimated nucleated cell counts. The assay was immunoSEQ multiplex PCR, and TCRdb's table has in-frame clones only and misses some. V and J calls and clone size come straight from that table; D and trimming were deduced from the DNA. The table records roughly 120,000 clones, approximately 70% of them present only once. From germline, CDR1 is MDHEN and CDR2 SYDVKM. The CDR3 has 18 amino acids. V was pared by 5 bases and J by 0 bases, with 10 bases of the junction left unmatched. The sample holds many counts of this clone.

Sequencing used peripheral blood. This TCR was sampled from a woman aged 55-69 years with acute or convalescent COVID-19. The chain carries TRBV28 and TRBJ2-6, with 7 nucleotides matching TRBD1. The chain's CDR3 is CASSGGQELYSGANVLTF. In nucleotides, the CDR3 is TGTGCCAGCAGTGGCGGACAGGAGCTCTACTCTGGGGCCAACGTCCTGACTTTC.